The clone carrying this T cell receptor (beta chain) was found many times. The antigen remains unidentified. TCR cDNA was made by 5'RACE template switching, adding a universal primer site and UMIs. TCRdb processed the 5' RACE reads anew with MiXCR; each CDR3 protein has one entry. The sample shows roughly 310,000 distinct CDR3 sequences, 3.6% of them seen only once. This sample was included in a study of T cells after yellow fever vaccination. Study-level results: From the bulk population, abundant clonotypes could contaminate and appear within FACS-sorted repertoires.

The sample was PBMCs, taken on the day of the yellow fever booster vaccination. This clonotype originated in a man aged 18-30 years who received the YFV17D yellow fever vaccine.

The CDR3 bases are TGTGCCAGCAGCGCGGTCGGGGGAATCACAGATACGCAGTATTTT. Its translation is CASSAVGGITDTQYF. This chain uses TRBV7-3 with TRBJ2-3; D is perhaps TRBD2 (6 bases). V was trimmed by 5 bases and J by 2 bases, leaving 14 bases between them. The CDR3 contains 15 residues. The germline gives CDR1 SGHTA, CDR2 FQGTGA.